The following is a T cell receptor beta chain sequence with its context. The data were obtained in a study of early T cells in non-severe SARS-CoV-2 infection. cDNA molecules, individually, were tagged with unique molecular identifiers. TCRdb reprocessed the 5' RACE reads via MiXCR and lists one record per CDR3 protein. Among tens of thousands of distinct CDR3 sequences listed, 9.5% to 15% were seen once. This sequence originates from an adult who was a healthcare worker with PCR-confirmed SARS-CoV-2 infection or an uninfected control (not recorded which). The source was whole blood, collected at baseline.

CDR3: CASNWEQYF. CDR3 in DNA: TGCGCCAGCAATTGGGAGCAGTACTTC. This chain uses TRBV5-1 with TRBJ2-7; no clear D gene. V was pared by 6 bases and J by 7 bases, with 5 bases between. This CDR3 region has 9 residues. Looked up from germline, CDR1 is SGHRS and CDR2 is YFSETQ.